A single sample is the source of the 9 T cell receptor beta chains below, sequenced in a study of regulatory T cells in long-lasting Graves disease. Documented time point: newly diagnosed GD, antithyroid drugs for less than 3 months. TCR sequences were obtained from RNA taken from PBMCs. Construction of the TCR beta libraries employed iRepertoire HTBI primers in conjunction with Arm-PCR of CDR3 regions. TCRdb called the multiplex PCR reads again in MiXCR, with one record for every CDR3 protein. The table includes about 560,000 distinct CDR3 sequences, roughly 16% detected once. These data were also reused for a study on T cells in Graves' hyperthyroidism and ophthalmopathy.

Source: peripheral blood mononuclear cells (PBMCs), taken at new diagnosis, from a patient treated with antithyroid drugs. The receptor set was obtained from a man between 18 and 35 years old with Graves disease.

CDR3 coding DNA: TGTGCCTGGAGTTCCCCTCCGGGGGGAACGGGCACAGATACGCAGTATTTT. Its protein is CAWSSPPGGTGTDTQYF. The chain employs TRBV30 and TRBJ2-3; TRBD2 matches 7 bases. Germline lookup yields CDR1 GTSNPN and CDR2 SVGIG (reference sequence). This CDR3 is 17 amino acids long. Losses at the gene ends were 2 bases for V and 1 base for J; bases not matched to a gene: 12.

In its sample, this clonotype was seen once. The chain couples TRBV29-1 to TRBJ2-7; 8 nucleotides agree with TRBD2. Germline lookup yields CDR1 SQVTM and CDR2 ANQGSEA. The V gene end was trimmed by 8 bases and the J gene end by 0 bases; junction bases not matched to a gene: 9. CDR3 length: 14 amino acids. The CDR3 here is CSFGGGLDSYEQYF. The CDR3 region has the DNA TGCAGCTTCGGGGGGGGACTAGACTCCTACGAGCAGTACTTC.

This clonotype was observed many times. The V gene is TRBV6-2 or TRBV6-3, the J gene TRBJ2-3; D is unresolved. V shed 3 bases and J shed 6 bases, with 10 bases lying between them. CDR3 length: 13 amino acids. Germline CDR1 is MNHEY and CDR2 is SVGEGT. The CDR3 reads CASSYKFLDTQYF. The CDR3 DNA is TGTGCCAGCAGTTATAAGTTTCTCGATACGCAGTATTTT.

This clonotype was counted many times. V is TRBV28 and J is TRBJ1-2, with a weak D call TRBD1 (6 bases). The germline V gene encodes CDR1 MDHEN and CDR2 SYDVKM. This CDR3 spans 16 amino acids. V was shortened by 5 bases and J by 5 bases, with 21 bases between the two germline ends. CDR3 amino acids: CASSQNSGALGYGYTF. The CDR3 coding sequence is TGTGCCAGCAGTCAAAATTCAGGGGCTCTAGGGTATGGCTACACCTTC.

This clonotype occurred a few times. The chain recombines TRBV11-2 with TRBJ2-5, with D possibly being TRBD1 (5 bases). The germline V gene encodes CDR1 SGHAT and CDR2 FQNNGV. Trimming shortened V by 1 base and J by 10 bases, and 10 bases separated the two germline ends. The CDR3 length is 12 residues. The CDR3: CASSLGIRDQYF. In DNA form, the CDR3 reads TGTGCCAGCAGCTTAGGGATCAGGGACCAGTACTTC.

The table lists this clonotype with many counts. The J gene is TRBJ2-7, the V gene TRBV27, with 10 bases lining up with TRBD1. V lost 4 bases to trimming and J lost 5 bases; unmatched junction nucleotides: 5. Per germline, CDR1 MNHEY and CDR2 SMNVEV (reference sequence). This CDR3 comprises 14 residues. CDR3 amino acids: CASSSGQGVHEQYF. The CDR3 coding sequence is TGTGCCAGCAGTTCCGGACAGGGGGTCCACGAGCAGTACTTC.

J is TRBJ1-5 and V is TRBV9; no firm D call. The V gene lost 0 bases and the J gene lost 7 bases, with 11 bases spanning the gap. Looked up from germline, CDR1 is SGDLS and CDR2 is YYNGEE. The CDR3 is 14 amino acids. The CDR3 DNA sequence: TGTGCCAGCAGCGTAGGGAGTATCGGCCAGCCCCAGCATTTT. This translates into CASSVGSIGQPQHF.

As for this clonotype: A junction end diverges from the germline sequence, so it may reflect a read error. V is TRBV5-1 and J is TRBJ2-1; a possible D gene is TRBD1 (7 bases). The CDR3 is 13 amino acids. Per germline, CDR1 SGHRS and CDR2 YFSETQ. The CDR3 nucleotides are TGTGCCAGCAGCCGGGCAGGGGGGAATGAGCAGTTCTTC. Translated: CASSRAGGNEQFF.

This clonotype has ten or more counts. The rearrangement uses TRBV6-1 and TRBJ2-7; 8 bases are a match to TRBD1. The V segment lost 3 bases and the J segment 3 bases; nucleotides outside the gene matches: 4. CDR1 MNHNS and CDR2 SASEGT come from the germline V gene. CDR3 length equals 14 residues. The CDR3 sequence is CASSDVRGLYEQYF. The CDR3 bases are TGTGCCAGCAGTGATGTCAGGGGGCTCTACGAGCAGTACTTC.